This T cell receptor (beta chain) stems from a study of blood T cell repertoires in COVID-19. Study-wide background: Samples representing acute and convalescent COVID-19 were sourced from the United States, Italy and Spain. PBMCs, B-cell-depleted T cells, or T cells provided the cDNA or gDNA that made up the material.

This CDR3 has 14 residues. V lost 7 bases and J lost 5; bases outside the gene matches: 9. Germline CDR1 reads SGHDT; CDR2 reads YYEEEE. As handled by the study authors: How many nucleated cells were present was estimated from reference gene primer amplification. Here immunoSEQ multiplex PCR was the method, and the copy in TCRdb shows in-frame clones only, minus some. That table furnishes V, J and clone size, whereas the DNA furnished D and trimming. The sample consists of some 370,000 clones, nearly 90% of them appearing once. The clonotype comes from a man younger than 30 with active or convalescent COVID-19. The rearrangement joins TRBV5-6 to TRBJ1-1; 9 bases map to TRBD1. Sequenced: peripheral blood. The CDR3, as DNA: TGTGCCAGCCGATCCGGGACAGGGAGAACTGAAGCTTTCTTT. This gives the protein CASRSGTGRTEAFF.